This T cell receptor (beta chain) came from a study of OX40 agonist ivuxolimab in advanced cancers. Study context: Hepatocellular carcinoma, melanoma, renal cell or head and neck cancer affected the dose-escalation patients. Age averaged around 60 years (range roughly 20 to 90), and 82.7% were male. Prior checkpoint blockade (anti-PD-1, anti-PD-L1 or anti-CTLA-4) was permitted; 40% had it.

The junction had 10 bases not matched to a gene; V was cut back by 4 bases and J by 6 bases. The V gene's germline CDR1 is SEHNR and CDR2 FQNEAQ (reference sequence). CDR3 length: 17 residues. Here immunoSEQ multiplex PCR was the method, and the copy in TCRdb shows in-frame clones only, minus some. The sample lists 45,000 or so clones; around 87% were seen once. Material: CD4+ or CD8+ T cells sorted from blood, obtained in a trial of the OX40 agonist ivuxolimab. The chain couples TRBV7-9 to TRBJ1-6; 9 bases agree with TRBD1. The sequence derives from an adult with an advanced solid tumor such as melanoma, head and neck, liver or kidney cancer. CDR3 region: CASSSTQQGAGNSPLHF. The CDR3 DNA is TGTGCCAGCAGCTCGACCCAACAGGGGGCGGGTAATTCACCCCTCCACTTT. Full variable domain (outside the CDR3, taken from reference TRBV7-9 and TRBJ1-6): DTGVSQNPRHKITKRGQNVTFRCDPISEHNRLYWYRQTLGQGPEFLTYFQNEAQLEKSRLLSDRFSAERPKGSFSTLEIQRTEQGDSAMYLCASSSTQQGAGNSPLHFGNGTRLTVT.